The rows below give T cell receptor beta chains drawn from one sample of a study of shared clonotypes between healthy human individuals. Generated by immunoSEQ multiplex PCR, the TCRdb table keeps only in-frame clones and is missing some. The data show around 1.5 million clones, with roughly 98% seen just once and around 0.47% held by the top ten. Sequenced input: naive CD4+ T cells sorted from blood. All receptors derive from a man aged 25 to 45 in good health. Each CDR3 is given with its conserved first and last residue. Fields, in order: D gene, V gene, clone size, J gene, CDR3 protein, CDR3 DNA. A D gene is named only where the DNA matches it firmly. Size is stated for part of the rows, as once, few or many counts, or as a class when the clone is expanded.

NA	TRBV19	NA	TRBJ2-1	CASSGDWGSGNEQFF	TGTGCCAGTAGTGGGGACTGGGGCTCGGGTAATGAGCAGTTCTTC
NA	TRBV10-2	NA	TRBJ2-2	CASHGSGELFF	TGCGCCAGCCATGGGTCCGGGGAGCTGTTTTTT
NA	TRBV2	NA	TRBJ2-1	CASSEYDNEQFF	TGTGCCAGCAGTGAATACGACAATGAGCAGTTCTTC
TRBD1	TRBV5-4	NA	TRBJ2-7	CASSLVGQNSYEQYF	TGTGCCAGCAGCTTGGTGGGACAGAATTCCTACGAGCAGTACTTC
NA	TRBV7-6	NA	TRBJ1-5	CASSPDLNQPQHF	TGTGCCAGCAGCCCGGACCTCAATCAGCCCCAGCATTTT
NA	TRBV5-1	NA	TRBJ2-7	CASSSHSYEQYF	TGCGCCAGCAGCTCCCATTCCTACGAGCAGTACTTC
TRBD2	TRBV5-5	NA	TRBJ2-5	CASSLGLALQETQYF	TGTGCCAGCAGCTTGGGACTAGCGCTCCAAGAGACCCAGTACTTC
TRBD1	TRBV5-1	once	TRBJ1-1	CASSLAGQGAIDTEAFF	TGCGCCAGCAGCTTGGCGGGACAGGGGGCGATCGACACTGAAGCTTTCTTT
TRBD1	TRBV7-6	NA	TRBJ2-2	CASSPSQGARHGELFF	TGTGCCAGCAGCCCCAGTCAGGGGGCTAGGCACGGGGAGCTGTTTTTT
NA	TRBV9	NA	TRBJ2-3	CASSVGRAHGADTQYF	TGTGCCAGCAGCGTTGGCAGGGCACACGGGGCAGATACGCAGTATTTT
NA	TRBV7-6	NA	TRBJ2-1	CASSPRLRGQGYNEQFF	TGTGCCAGCAGCCCCCGGCTGCGCGGTCAAGGGTACAATGAGCAGTTCTTC
NA	TRBV30	NA	TRBJ2-7	CAWCPRLGQGIPYEQYF	TGTGCCTGGTGCCCAAGGCTTGGCCAGGGGATTCCCTACGAGCAGTACTTC
NA	TRBV7-9	NA	TRBJ2-1	CASSSGTLLYYNEQFF	TGTGCCAGCAGCTCCGGGACTTTACTTTACTACAATGAGCAGTTCTTC
NA	TRBV5-8	NA	TRBJ1-4	CASSLALALGGIPRKLFF	TGTGCCAGCAGCTTGGCCTTGGCGCTGGGAGGGATTCCCCGAAAACTGTTTTTT
NA	TRBV5-4	NA	TRBJ2-2	CASSADNPGQNTGELFF	TGTGCCAGCAGCGCAGACAATCCGGGACAGAACACCGGGGAGCTGTTTTTT
NA	TRBV5-4	NA	TRBJ2-1	CASSLAGAGSYNEQFF	TGTGCCAGCAGCTTGGCGGGGGCCGGGTCCTACAATGAGCAGTTCTTC
NA	TRBV30	NA	TRBJ2-7	CAWQGTTYEQYF	TGTGCCTGGCAGGGAACTACCTACGAGCAGTACTTC
NA	TRBV5-4	NA	TRBJ2-7	CATQPRESAEQYF	TGTGCCACCCAACCAAGGGAAAGCGCCGAGCAGTACTTC